The 18 T cell receptor beta chains below all came from one sample that was sequenced in a study of T-cell reconstitution after alpha-beta-depleted transplantation in children. Unique molecular identifiers were used in preparing the TCRbeta library. MiXCR, applied by TCRdb to the PCR reads, yields one record per CDR3 protein. The sample consists of approximately 240,000 distinct CDR3 sequences, 8% to 9.5% of them appearing once. The sample here was PBMCs from the stem cell graft donor, taken from the stem cell graft. Receptor source: a human donor who donated a stem cell graft to a child with acute lymphoblastic leukemia.

The genes are TRBV10-3 and TRBJ2-2, with D maybe TRBD1 (6 bases). V was cut by 2 bases and J by 1 base, with 8 bases left in between. The CDR3 spans 15 residues. Germline CDR1 ENHRY, CDR2 SYGVKD. CDR3 loop: CAISEEGQNTGELFF. In DNA, the CDR3 is TGTGCCATCAGTGAGGAGGGACAGAACACCGGGGAGCTGTTTTTT.

This chain's CDR3 is CASSLQGRNTEAFF. The CDR3 DNA sequence: TGCGCCAGCAGCTTACAGGGAAGGAACACTGAAGCTTTCTTT. This rearrangement joins TRBV5-1 to TRBJ1-1; D perhaps matches TRBD1 (6 bases). Trimming shortened V by 2 bases and J by 1 base, and 9 bases separated the two germline ends. Germline loops: CDR1 SGHRS, CDR2 YFSETQ. The CDR3 is made up of 14 amino acids. The full variable domain, completed using reference TRBV5-1 and TRBJ1-1, is KAGVTQTPRYLIKTRGQQVTLSCSPISGHRSVSWYQQTPGQGLQFLFEYFSETQRNKGNFPGRFSGRQFSNSRSEMNVSTLELGDSALYLCASSLQGRNTEAFFGQGTRLTVV.

This clonotype was found a few times. DNA of the CDR3: TGTGCCAGCAGTTTAGCGGGGGGGATTGGTGAGCAGTTCTTC. It codes for CASSLAGGIGEQFF. The chain uses TRBV28 and TRBJ2-1, with 9 bases identical to TRBD2. The germline V gene has CDR1 MDHEN and CDR2 SYDVKM. The CDR3 extends over 14 amino acids. V lost 2 bases, J lost 9 bases, and 5 bases stayed unmatched.

The chain is built from TRBV10-2 and TRBJ2-5; 11 nucleotides match TRBD1. Germline CDR1 is WSHSY and CDR2 is SAAADI. The CDR3 is 16 amino acids. Germline trimming cut 6 bases from V and 5 bases from J; bases unmatched to any gene: 11. CDR3 DNA: TGCGCCAGCAGGACTGGACAGGGGGCCTGGAGCGAGACCCAGTACTTC. This codes for CASRTGQGAWSETQYF.

This clonotype was seen only a few times. The CDR3, as DNA: TGTGCCAGCAGTTTAGACCAAGTGTATGGCTACACCTTC. This sequence encodes CASSLDQVYGYTF. This rearrangement joins TRBV12-3 or TRBV12-4 to TRBJ1-2; no firm D call. V gave up 1 base and J gave up 5 bases, with 8 bases separating them. CDR3 size: 13 residues.

This clonotype came up a few times. The chain couples TRBV29-1 to TRBJ2-7; TRBD1 aligns across 7 bases. The CDR3 length is 19 residues. Germline CDR1 SQVTM, CDR2 ANQGSEA. Losses at the gene ends were 6 bases for V and 3 bases for J; bases not matched to a gene: 26. The CDR3 DNA reads TGCAGCGTCTATTCTCTTACCGGGACAGAGAAAAGTTTGAACTACGAGCAGTACTTC. The encoded protein is CSVYSLTGTEKSLNYEQYF.

This clonotype was counted a few times. V usage is TRBV24-1 and J usage is TRBJ2-1; TRBD2 matches at 15 bases. V gave up 3 bases and J gave up 10 bases; unmatched junction bases: 12. The CDR3 consists of 18 residues. Germline V CDR1 and CDR2: KGHDR, SFDVKD. The CDR3, as DNA: TGTGCCACCAGTGATGCGGGACTAGCGGGGGGCCATGGTCGGGAGCAGTTCTTC. This codes for CATSDAGLAGGHGREQFF.

V usage is TRBV4-3 and J usage is TRBJ1-1; 9 nucleotides align to TRBD1. CDR1 and CDR2 (germline): LGHNA, YSLEER. The trim removed 6 bases at V and 5 bases at J, leaving 10 bases unmatched. The CDR3 extends over 15 amino acids. CDR3 in amino acids: CASSETGGLGTEAFF. CDR3 bases: TGCGCCAGCAGTGAAACAGGGGGCCTGGGGACTGAAGCTTTCTTT.

This clonotype came up a few times. The chain uses TRBV19 and TRBJ2-3, with 7 bases identical to TRBD1. CDR1 is LNHDA, CDR2 SQIVND, per germline (reference sequence). The CDR3 runs 13 residues. The junction had 6 bases not matched to a gene; V was cut back by 5 bases and J by 7 bases. CDR3 DNA: TGTGCCAGTAGTCCACACAGGGGTAATACGCAGTATTTT. Amino acid sequence: CASSPHRGNTQYF. Using reference TRBV19 and TRBJ2-3 for the parts outside the CDR3, the full variable domain is DGGITQSPKYLFRKEGQNVTLSCEQNLNHDAMYWYRQDPGQGLRLIYYSQIVNDFQKGDIAEGYSVSREKKESFPLTVTSAQKNPTAFYLCASSPHRGNTQYFGPGTRLTVL.

This clonotype was counted only a few times. The junction shows a germline mismatch at one end, possibly a read error. V usage is TRBV5-6 and J usage is TRBJ2-4; TRBD1 aligns across 7 bases. This CDR3 has 11 residues. Germline V gives CDR1 SGHDT, CDR2 YYEEEE. The chain's CDR3 is CASSFDRERHF. DNA of the CDR3: TGTGCCAGCAGCTTTGACAGGGAAAGGCACTTC.

This clonotype came up a few times. V gene TRBV11-2 combines with J gene TRBJ1-2; TRBD1 matches 8 bases. The germline gives CDR1 SGHAT, CDR2 FQNNGV. The J segment lost 1 base and the V segment lost 5 bases, leaving 12 bases of the junction unmatched. There are 17 residues in the CDR3. Here the CDR3 reads CASSPRTGYRSNYGYTF. DNA of the CDR3: TGTGCCAGCAGCCCTAGGACAGGGTATAGGAGTAACTATGGCTACACCTTC.

This clonotype was counted ten times or more. The J gene is TRBJ1-5, the V gene TRBV3-1; 8 bases map to TRBD1. This CDR3 contains 16 residues. With V trimmed by 2 bases and J by 5 bases, 8 bases remained unmatched. The germline V gene encodes CDR1 LGHDT and CDR2 YNNKEL (reference sequence). For the CDR3, the DNA is TGTGCCAGCAGCCAACAGGGGGCGACGGGCGATCAGCCCCAGCATTTT. This codes for CASSQQGATGDQPQHF.

This clonotype was recorded a few times. The chain recombines TRBV4-2 with TRBJ1-1; no clear D. The CDR3 has 14 amino acids. The ends were cut back, 0 bases at V and 3 bases at J, with 8 bases in the middle. Germline values: CDR1 LGHNA, CDR2 YNFKEQ. CDR3 sequence (DNA): TGTGCCAGCAGCCAAGATCATACGGACACTGAAGCTTTCTTT. This gives the protein CASSQDHTDTEAFF.

This clonotype was picked up many times. This chain links TRBV20-1 with TRBJ2-1; the D is unclear. The V end lost 3 bases, the J end lost 5 bases, and 14 bases lay between the germline ends. This CDR3 spans 14 amino acids. Germline CDR1 reads DFQATT; CDR2 reads SNEGSKA (reference sequence). In DNA form, the CDR3 reads TGCAGTGCTAGCAAACCGGTGAATCACAATGAGCAGTTCTTC. Its protein product is CSASKPVNHNEQFF.

This clonotype was recorded a few times. V is TRBV5-1 and J is TRBJ1-4; 7 bases align to TRBD1. The V segment lost 2 bases and the J segment 3 bases; nucleotides outside the gene matches: 1. The CDR3 runs 14 residues. Germline V gene lookup returns CDR1 SGHRS and CDR2 YFSETQ. The CDR3 loop reads CASSLGGSNEKLFF. Here the CDR3 DNA reads TGCGCCAGCAGCTTAGGGGGCTCTAATGAAAAACTGTTTTTT.

A word on this clonotype: A junction end diverges from the germline sequence, so it may reflect a read error. The CDR3 is CSAITGGDYGYTF. Written as DNA, the CDR3 is TGTAGTGCCATTACCGGGGGGGACTATGGCTACACCTTC. V usage is TRBV20-1 and J usage is TRBJ1-2, with a possible D match to TRBD1 (5 bases). The CDR3 runs 13 residues. Germline values: CDR1 DFQATT, CDR2 SNEGSKA (reference sequence).

The chain recombines TRBV29-1 with TRBJ2-1, with TRBD1 matching 10 bases. The CDR3 covers 13 residues. The trim removed 7 bases at V and 8 bases at J, leaving 8 bases unmatched. Germline lookup yields CDR1 SQVTM and CDR2 ANQGSEA. This CDR3 is CSASGTGVDEQFF. In DNA form, the CDR3 reads TGCAGCGCCTCCGGGACAGGGGTCGATGAGCAGTTCTTC.

Ten or more counts support this clonotype. This chain connects TRBV10-3 to TRBJ2-3, with a possible D match to TRBD1 (6 bases). Trimming shortened V by 0 bases and J by 5 bases, and 21 bases separated the two germline ends. The CDR3 consists of 18 residues. Per the germline V gene, CDR1 is ENHRY and CDR2 is SYGVKD. In DNA, the CDR3 is TGTGCCATCAGTGAGTCGATTAGTACAGGGAAAAATGGAGATACGCAGTATTTT. Protein product: CAISESISTGKNGDTQYF.